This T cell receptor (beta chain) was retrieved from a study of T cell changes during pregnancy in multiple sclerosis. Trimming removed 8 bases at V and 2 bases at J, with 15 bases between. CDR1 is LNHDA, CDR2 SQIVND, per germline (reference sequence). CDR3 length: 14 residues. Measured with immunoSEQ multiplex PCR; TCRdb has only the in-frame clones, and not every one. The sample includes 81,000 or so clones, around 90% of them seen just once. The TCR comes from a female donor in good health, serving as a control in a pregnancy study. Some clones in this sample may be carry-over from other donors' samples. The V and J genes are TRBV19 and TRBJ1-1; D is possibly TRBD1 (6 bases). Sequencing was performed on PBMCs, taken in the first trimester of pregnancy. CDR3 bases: TGTGCCAGTGGATACGGGACAACCAACACTGAAGCTTTCTTT. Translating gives CASGYGTTNTEAFF. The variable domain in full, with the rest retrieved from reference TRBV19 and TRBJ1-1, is DGGITQSPKYLFRKEGQNVTLSCEQNLNHDAMYWYRQDPGQGLRLIYYSQIVNDFQKGDIAEGYSVSREKKESFPLTVTSAQKNPTAFYLCASGYGTTNTEAFFGQGTRLTVV.